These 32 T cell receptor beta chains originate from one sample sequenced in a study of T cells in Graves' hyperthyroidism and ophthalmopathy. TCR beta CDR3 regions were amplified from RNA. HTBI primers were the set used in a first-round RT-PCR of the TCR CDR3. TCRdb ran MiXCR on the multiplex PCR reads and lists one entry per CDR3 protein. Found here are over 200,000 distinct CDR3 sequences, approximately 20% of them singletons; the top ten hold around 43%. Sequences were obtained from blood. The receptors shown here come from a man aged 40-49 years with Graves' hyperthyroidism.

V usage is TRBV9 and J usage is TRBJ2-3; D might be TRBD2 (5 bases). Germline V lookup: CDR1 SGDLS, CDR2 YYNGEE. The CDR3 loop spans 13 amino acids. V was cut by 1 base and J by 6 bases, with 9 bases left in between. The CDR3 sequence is CASSVLSGDTQYF. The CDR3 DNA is TGTGCCAGCAGCGTACTCTCGGGGGATACGCAGTATTTT.

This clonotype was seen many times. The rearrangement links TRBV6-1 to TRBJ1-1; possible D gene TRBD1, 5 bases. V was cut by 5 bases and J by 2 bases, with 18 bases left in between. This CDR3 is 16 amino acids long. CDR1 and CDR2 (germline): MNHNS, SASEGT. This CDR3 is CASSLGVGGLNTEAFF. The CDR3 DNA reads TGTGCCAGCAGTTTGGGGGTGGGGGGTCTAAACACTGAAGCTTTCTTT.

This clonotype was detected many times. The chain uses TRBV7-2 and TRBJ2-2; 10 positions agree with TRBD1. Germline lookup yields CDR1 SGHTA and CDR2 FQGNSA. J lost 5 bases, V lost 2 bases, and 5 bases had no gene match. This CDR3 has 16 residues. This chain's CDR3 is CASSLNRDRGTGELFF. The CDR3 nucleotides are TGTGCCAGCAGCTTAAACCGGGACAGGGGAACCGGGGAGCTGTTTTTT. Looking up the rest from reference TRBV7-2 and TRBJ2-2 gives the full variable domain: GAGVSQSPSNKVTEKGKDVELRCDPISGHTALYWYRQSLGQGLEFLIYFQGNSAPDKSGLPSDRFSAERTGGSVSTLTIQRTQQEDSAVYLCASSLNRDRGTGELFFGEGSRLTVL.

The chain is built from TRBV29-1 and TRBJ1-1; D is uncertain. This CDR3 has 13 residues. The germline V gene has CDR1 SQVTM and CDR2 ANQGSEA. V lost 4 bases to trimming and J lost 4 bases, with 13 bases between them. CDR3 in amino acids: CSVGPYVRTEAFF. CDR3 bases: TGCAGCGTTGGTCCCTACGTGCGCACTGAAGCTTTCTTT. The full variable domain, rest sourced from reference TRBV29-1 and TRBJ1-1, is SAVISQKPSRDICQRGTSLTIQCQVDSQVTMMFWYRQQPGQSLTLIATANQGSEATYESGFVIDKFPISRPNLTFSTLTVSNMSPEDSSIYLCSVGPYVRTEAFFGQGTRLTVV.

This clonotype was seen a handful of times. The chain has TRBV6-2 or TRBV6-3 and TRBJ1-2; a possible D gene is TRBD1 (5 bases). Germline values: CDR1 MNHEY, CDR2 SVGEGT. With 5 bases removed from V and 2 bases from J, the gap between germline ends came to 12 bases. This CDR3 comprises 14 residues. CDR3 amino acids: CASSTREGNYGYTF. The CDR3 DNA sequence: TGTGCCAGCAGTACCCGGGAGGGGAACTATGGCTACACCTTC.

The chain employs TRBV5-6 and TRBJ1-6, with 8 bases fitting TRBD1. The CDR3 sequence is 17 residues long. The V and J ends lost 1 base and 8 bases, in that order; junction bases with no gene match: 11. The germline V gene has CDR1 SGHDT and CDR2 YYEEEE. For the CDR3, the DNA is TGTGCCAGCAGCTTGTTTCAGGGGGCGAGCCCCGATTCACCCCTCCACTTT. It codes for CASSLFQGASPDSPLHF.

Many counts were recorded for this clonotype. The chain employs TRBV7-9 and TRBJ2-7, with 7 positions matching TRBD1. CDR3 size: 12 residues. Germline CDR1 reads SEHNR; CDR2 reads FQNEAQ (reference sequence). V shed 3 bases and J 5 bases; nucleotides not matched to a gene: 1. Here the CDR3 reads CASSFQGDEQYF. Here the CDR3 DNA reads TGTGCCAGCAGCTTTCAGGGGGACGAGCAGTACTTC.

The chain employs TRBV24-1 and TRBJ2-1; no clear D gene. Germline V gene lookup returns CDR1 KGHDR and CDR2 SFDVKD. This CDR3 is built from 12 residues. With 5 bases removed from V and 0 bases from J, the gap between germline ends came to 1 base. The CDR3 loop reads CATSGSYNEQFF. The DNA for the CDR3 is TGTGCCACCAGTGGCTCCTACAATGAGCAGTTCTTC.

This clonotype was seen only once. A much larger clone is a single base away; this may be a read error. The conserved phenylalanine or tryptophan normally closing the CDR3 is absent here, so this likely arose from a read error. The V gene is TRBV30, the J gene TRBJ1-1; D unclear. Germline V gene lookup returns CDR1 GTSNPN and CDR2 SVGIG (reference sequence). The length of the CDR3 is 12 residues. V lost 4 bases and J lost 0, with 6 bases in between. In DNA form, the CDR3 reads TGTGCCTGGACTAGCCTGAACACTGAAGCTTTCTCT. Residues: CAWTSLNTEAFS.

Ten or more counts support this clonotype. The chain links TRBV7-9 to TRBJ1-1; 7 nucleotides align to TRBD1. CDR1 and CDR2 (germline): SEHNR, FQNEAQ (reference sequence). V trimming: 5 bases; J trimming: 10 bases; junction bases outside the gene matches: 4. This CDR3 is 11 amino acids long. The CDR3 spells CASSLGQRAFF. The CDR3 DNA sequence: TGTGCCAGCAGCCTGGGACAGAGAGCTTTCTTT.

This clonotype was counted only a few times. This CDR3 is CASSLGTGGGYGYTF. The CDR3 nucleotides are TGCGCCAGCAGCCTAGGGACAGGGGGCGGATATGGCTACACCTTC. This chain links TRBV4-1 with TRBJ1-2, with 12 bases identical to TRBD1. Germline V gene lookup returns CDR1 MGHRA and CDR2 YSYEKL. The length of the CDR3 is 15 residues. J gave up 5 bases and V 4 bases, and 5 bases lay outside the gene matches.

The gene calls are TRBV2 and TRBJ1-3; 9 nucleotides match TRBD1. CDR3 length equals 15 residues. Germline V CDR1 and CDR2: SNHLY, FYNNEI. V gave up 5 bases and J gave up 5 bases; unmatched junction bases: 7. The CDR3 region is CASSIGTGLRNTIYF. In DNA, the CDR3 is TGTGCCAGCAGTATCGGGACAGGGCTAAGAAACACCATATATTTT.

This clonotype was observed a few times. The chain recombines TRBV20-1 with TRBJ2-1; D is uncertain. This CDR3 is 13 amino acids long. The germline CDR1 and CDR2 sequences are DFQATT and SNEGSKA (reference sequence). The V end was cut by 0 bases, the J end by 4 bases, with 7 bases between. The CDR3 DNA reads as TGCAGTGCTAGAGATAGTGTATACAATGAGCAGTTCTTC. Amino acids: CSARDSVYNEQFF.

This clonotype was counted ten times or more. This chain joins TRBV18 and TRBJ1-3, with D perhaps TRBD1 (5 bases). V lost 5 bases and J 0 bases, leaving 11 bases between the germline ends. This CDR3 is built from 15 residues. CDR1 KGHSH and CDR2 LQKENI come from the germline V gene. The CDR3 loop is CASSSRGDSGNTIYF. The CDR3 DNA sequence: TGTGCCAGCTCATCAAGGGGAGACTCTGGAAACACCATATATTTT.

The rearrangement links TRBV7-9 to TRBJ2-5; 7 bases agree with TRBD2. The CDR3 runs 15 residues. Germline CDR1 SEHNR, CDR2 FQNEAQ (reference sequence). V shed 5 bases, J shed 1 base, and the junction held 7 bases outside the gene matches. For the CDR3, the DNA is TGTGCCAGCAGCCCTTGGGCTAGCGGCCAAGAGACCCAGTACTTC. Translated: CASSPWASGQETQYF.

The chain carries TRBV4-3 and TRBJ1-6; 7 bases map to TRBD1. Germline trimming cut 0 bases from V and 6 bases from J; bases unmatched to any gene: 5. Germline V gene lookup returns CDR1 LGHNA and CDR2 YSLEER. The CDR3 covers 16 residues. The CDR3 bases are TGCGCCAGCAGCCAAGATCCGGGACAGCTTAATTCACCCCTCCACTTT. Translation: CASSQDPGQLNSPLHF.

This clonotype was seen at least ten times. CDR3 in DNA: TGCAGTGCTAGAGAGGGGAGCGGGGGAGGTACTCGGGAGACCCAGTACTTC. Protein product: CSAREGSGGGTRETQYF. The chain has TRBV20-1 and TRBJ2-5; 8 bases are shared with TRBD2. This CDR3 comprises 17 residues. With V trimmed by 0 bases and J by 5 bases, 14 bases remained unmatched. Germline CDR1 DFQATT, CDR2 SNEGSKA (reference sequence).

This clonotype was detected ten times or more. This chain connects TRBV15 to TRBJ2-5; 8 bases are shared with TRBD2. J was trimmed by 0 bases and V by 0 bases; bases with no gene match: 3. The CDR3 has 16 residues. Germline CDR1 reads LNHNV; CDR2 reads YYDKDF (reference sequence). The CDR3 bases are TGTGCCACCAGCAGAGATGAGCGGGGGTACCAAGAGACCCAGTACTTC. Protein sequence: CATSRDERGYQETQYF.

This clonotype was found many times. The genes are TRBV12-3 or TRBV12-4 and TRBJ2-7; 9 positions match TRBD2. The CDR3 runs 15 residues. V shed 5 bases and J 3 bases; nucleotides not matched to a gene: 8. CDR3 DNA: TGTGCCAGCAGTGGGGGGGTAGCGGGGGTCTACGAGCAGTACTTC. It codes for CASSGGVAGVYEQYF.

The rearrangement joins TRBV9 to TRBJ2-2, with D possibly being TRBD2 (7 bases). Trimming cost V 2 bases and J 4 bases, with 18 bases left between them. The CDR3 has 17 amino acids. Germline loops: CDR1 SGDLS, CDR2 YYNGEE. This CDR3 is CASSVGRGGVITGELFF. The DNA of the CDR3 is TGTGCCAGCAGCGTGGGAAGGGGGGGCGTAATCACCGGGGAGCTGTTTTTT.

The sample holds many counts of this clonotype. The CDR3 reads CSVETSGDTEAFF. Written as DNA, the CDR3 is TGCAGCGTTGAGACCTCGGGGGACACTGAAGCTTTCTTT. This chain links TRBV29-1 with TRBJ1-1; tentative D call: TRBD1 (5 bases). Trimming removed 3 bases from V and 3 bases from J, with 11 bases in between. The V gene's germline CDR1 is SQVTM and CDR2 ANQGSEA. This CDR3 spans 13 amino acids.

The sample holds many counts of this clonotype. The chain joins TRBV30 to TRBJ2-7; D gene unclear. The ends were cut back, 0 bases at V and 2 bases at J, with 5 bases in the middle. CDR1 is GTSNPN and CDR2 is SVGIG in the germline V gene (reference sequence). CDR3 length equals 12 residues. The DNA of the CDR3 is TGTGCCTGGAGTGTACGGGCCTACGAGCAGTACTTC. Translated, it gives CAWSVRAYEQYF.

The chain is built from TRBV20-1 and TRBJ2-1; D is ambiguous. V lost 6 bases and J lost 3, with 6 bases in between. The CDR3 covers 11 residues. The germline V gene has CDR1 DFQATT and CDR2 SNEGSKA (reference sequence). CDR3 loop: CSAPHYNEQFF. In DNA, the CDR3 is TGCAGTGCACCACACTACAATGAGCAGTTCTTC.

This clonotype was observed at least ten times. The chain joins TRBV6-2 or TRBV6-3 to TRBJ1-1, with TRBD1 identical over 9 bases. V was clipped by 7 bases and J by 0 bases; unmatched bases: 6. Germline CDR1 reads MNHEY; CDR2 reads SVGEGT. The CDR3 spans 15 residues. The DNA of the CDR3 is TGTGCCAGCAACTCCCGGGACAGGGTGAACACTGAAGCTTTCTTT. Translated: CASNSRDRVNTEAFF.

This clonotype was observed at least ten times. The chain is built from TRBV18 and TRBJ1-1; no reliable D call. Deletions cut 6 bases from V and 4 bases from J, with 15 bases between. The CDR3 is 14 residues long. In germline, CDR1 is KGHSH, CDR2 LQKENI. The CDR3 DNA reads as TGTGCCAGCTCCCCAGACCAGCGTGGCACTGAAGCTTTCTTT. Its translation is CASSPDQRGTEAFF.

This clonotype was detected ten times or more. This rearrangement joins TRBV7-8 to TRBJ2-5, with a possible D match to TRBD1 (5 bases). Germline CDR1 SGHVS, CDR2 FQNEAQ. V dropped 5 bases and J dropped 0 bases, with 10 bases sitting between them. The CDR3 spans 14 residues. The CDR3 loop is CASSLTENQETQYF. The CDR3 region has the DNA TGTGCCAGCAGCCTGACAGAAAACCAAGAGACCCAGTACTTC.

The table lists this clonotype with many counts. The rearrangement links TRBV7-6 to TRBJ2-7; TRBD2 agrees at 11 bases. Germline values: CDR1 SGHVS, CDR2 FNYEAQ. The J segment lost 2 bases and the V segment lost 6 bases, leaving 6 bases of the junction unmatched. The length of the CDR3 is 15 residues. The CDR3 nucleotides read TGTGCCAGCAGAGCTAGCGGGGGGCACACCTACGAGCAGTACTTC. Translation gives CASRASGGHTYEQYF. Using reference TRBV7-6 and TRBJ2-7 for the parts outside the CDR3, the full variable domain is GAGVSQSPRYKVTKRGQDVALRCDPISGHVSLYWYRQALGQGPEFLTYFNYEAQQDKSGLPNDRFSAERPEGSISTLTIQRTEQRDSAMYRCASRASGGHTYEQYFGPGTRLTVT.

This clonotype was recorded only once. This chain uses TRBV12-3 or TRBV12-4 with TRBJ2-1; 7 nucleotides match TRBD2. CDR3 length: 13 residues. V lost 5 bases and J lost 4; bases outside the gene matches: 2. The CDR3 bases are TGTGCCAGCAGTGGGGGACTATACAATGAGCAGTTCTTC. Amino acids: CASSGGLYNEQFF.

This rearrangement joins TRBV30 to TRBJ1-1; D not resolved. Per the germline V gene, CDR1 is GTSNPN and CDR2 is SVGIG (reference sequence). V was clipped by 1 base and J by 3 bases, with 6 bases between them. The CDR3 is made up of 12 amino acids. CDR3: CAWSGADTEAFF. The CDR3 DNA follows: TGTGCCTGGAGTGGGGCAGACACTGAAGCTTTCTTT. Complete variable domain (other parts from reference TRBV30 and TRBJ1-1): SQTIHQWPATLVQPVGSPLSLECTVEGTSNPNLYWYRQAAGRGLQLLFYSVGIGQISSEVPQNLSASRPQDRQFILSSKKLLLSDSGFYLCAWSGADTEAFFGQGTRLTVV.

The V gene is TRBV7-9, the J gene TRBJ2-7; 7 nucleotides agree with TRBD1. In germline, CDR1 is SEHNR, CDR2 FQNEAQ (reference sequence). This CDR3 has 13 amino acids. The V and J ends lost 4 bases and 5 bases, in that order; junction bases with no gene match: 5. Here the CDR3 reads CASSSTGPDEQYF. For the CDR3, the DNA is TGTGCCAGCAGCTCGACAGGGCCCGACGAGCAGTACTTC. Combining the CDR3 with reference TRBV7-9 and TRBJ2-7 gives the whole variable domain DTGVSQNPRHKITKRGQNVTFRCDPISEHNRLYWYRQTLGQGPEFLTYFQNEAQLEKSRLLSDRFSAERPKGSFSTLEIQRTEQGDSAMYLCASSSTGPDEQYFGPGTRLTVT.

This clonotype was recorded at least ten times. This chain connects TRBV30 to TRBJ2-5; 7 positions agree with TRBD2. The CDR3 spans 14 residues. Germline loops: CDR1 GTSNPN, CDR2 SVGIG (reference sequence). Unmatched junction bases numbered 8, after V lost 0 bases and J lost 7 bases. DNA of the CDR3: TGTGCCTGGAGTGTCGTGGCGGGGGACGGGACCCAGTACTTC. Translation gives CAWSVVAGDGTQYF.

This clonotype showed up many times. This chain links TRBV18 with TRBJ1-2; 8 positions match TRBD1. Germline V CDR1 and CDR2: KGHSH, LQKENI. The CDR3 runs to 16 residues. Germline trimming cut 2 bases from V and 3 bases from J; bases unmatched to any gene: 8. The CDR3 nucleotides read TGTGCCAGCTCACCAACTCCCCCAGGGGGCGACTATGGCTACACCTTC. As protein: CASSPTPPGGDYGYTF.